This T cell receptor (beta chain) was recovered during a study of beta chain features in type 1 diabetes. General observations from the study: cDNA sequencing could over-represent cells with high TCR expression. Shorter TCRB CDR3s, moderately but significantly so, were found in Type 1 diabetes patients in all four CD4+ subsets. In these data, an HLA type influence on TCRB rearrangement remained unresolved. Shorter templates might be favored by PCR, and equally so in patients and in controls.

Every bit of the isolated RNA underwent reverse transcription, so sequencing read expressed TCRB transcripts. Average reads for naive, central memory and regulatory T cell samples were roughly 3.5 million. The protocol was immunoSEQ multiplex PCR, while the TCRdb copy is restricted to in-frame clones and leaves out a portion. The sample includes approximately 270,000 clones, around 15% of them seen just once. Only a few counts were recorded for this clone. The target antigen is unknown. The length of the CDR3 is 15 residues. J gave up 4 bases and V 1 base, and 5 bases lay outside the gene matches. Germline CDR1 and CDR2: GTSNPN and SVGIG (reference sequence).

The chain carries TRBV30 and TRBJ1-5; 9 bases match TRBD1. Input material: naive CD4+ T cells from blood. The TCR sequence derives from a man aged 25-40 years with type 1 diabetes. CDR3 nucleotides: TGTGCCTGGAGTGGCGGACAGGGGAGAAATCAGCCCCAGCATTTT. Its protein is CAWSGGQGRNQPQHF.